Below are 32 T cell receptor beta chains sequenced from a single sample in a study of T cell responses to AZD1222 COVID-19 vaccine (TCRdb year 2021). Reading the label with the study, this specimen's time point is: baseline before first vaccination. The treatment or condition label on this specimen signifies: meningococcal conjugate vaccine given as trial control. The library relied on the immunoSEQ multiplex PCR assay. The source is immuneACCESS, and TCRdb retained only in-frame sequences with V and J called. Part of the clones is not carried over; for the studies checked, unresolved V genes explain less than half of this, and the remainder is unexplained. This sample comprises about 130,000 clones, roughly 91% of them detected only once. The ten top clones hold about 4.1% of the sample. This specimen was peripheral blood, taken on day 0 of MenACWY control vaccination. The receptors shown here come from an adult in good health.

The rearrangement links TRBV23-1 to TRBJ2-3; D is perhaps TRBD1 (5 bases). TRBV23-1 is an open reading frame whose function is uncertain. Trimming took 4 bases from V and 5 from J, leaving 13 bases between them. The CDR3 runs to 14 residues. DNA of the CDR3: TGCGCCAGCAGTCTTGTTACAGGTTTAGATACGCAGTATTTT. Protein product: CASSLVTGLDTQYF.

The chain recombines TRBV7-9 with TRBJ1-6; possibly TRBD1 for D (5 bases). The CDR3 is 14 residues long. Germline V gene data show CDR1 as SEHNR and CDR2 as FQNEAQ (reference sequence). Trimming left V 2 bases short and J 10 bases short, with 12 bases between. The CDR3 DNA sequence: TGTGCCAGCAGCTTAACCGGGGCGAGGTCACCCCTCCACTTT. It is translated as CASSLTGARSPLHF.

The rearrangement links TRBV14 to TRBJ2-5, with D uncertain. CDR1 is SGHDN and CDR2 is FVKESK in the germline V gene. The V end was cut by 2 bases, the J end by 5 bases, with 9 bases between. The CDR3 has 13 amino acids. The CDR3 DNA is TGTGCCAGCAGCCAAAGTCCCCGCGAGACCCAGTACTTC. Protein product: CASSQSPRETQYF.

The V call is TRBV6-5, the J call TRBJ1-3; D unresolved. Trimming cost V 2 bases and J 7 bases, with 12 bases left between them. The CDR3 loop spans 14 amino acids. CDR1 MNHEY and CDR2 SVGAGI come from the germline V gene. CDR3 amino acids: CASSYGQASNTIYF. Here the CDR3 DNA reads TGTGCCAGCAGTTACGGGCAGGCTTCGAACACCATATATTTT.

J is TRBJ2-5 and V is TRBV7-9; D gene uncertain. In germline, CDR1 is SEHNR, CDR2 FQNEAQ (reference sequence). Trimming took 4 bases from V and 0 from J, leaving 18 bases between them. This CDR3 is built from 17 residues. The CDR3 loop reads CASSWALVVGHQETQYF. In DNA form, the CDR3 reads TGTGCCAGCAGCTGGGCTTTGGTGGTTGGACACCAAGAGACCCAGTACTTC.

The genes are TRBV3-1 (or the pseudogene TRBV3-2) and TRBJ1-1; TRBD1 aligns across 11 bases. Looked up from germline, CDR1 is LGHDT and CDR2 is YNNKEL (reference sequence). V trimming: 2 bases; J trimming: 6 bases; junction bases outside the gene matches: 2. The CDR3 totals 14 residues. In nucleotides, the CDR3 is TGTGCCAGCAGCCAATCGGGACAGGGGGCTGAAGCTTTCTTT. The encoded protein is CASSQSGQGAEAFF.

The table lists this clone with a few counts. This chain links TRBV27 with TRBJ2-1; D ambiguous. CDR1 and CDR2 from the germline V gene are MNHEY and SMNVEV (reference sequence). Trimming cost V 5 bases and J 8 bases, with 13 bases left between them. The CDR3 sequence is 13 residues long. CDR3 sequence (DNA): TGTGCCAGCAGTCCTGGAAGCCTCGATGAGCAGTTCTTC. Protein sequence: CASSPGSLDEQFF.

This rearrangement joins TRBV5-4 to TRBJ1-5, with a tentative D call TRBD1 (6 bases). The germline V gene has CDR1 SGHNT and CDR2 YYREEE (reference sequence). Trimming stripped 0 bases from V and 5 bases from J, with 9 bases between. This CDR3 is built from 14 residues. In DNA form, the CDR3 reads TGTGCCAGCAGCTTGGGAACAGGGCATCAGCCCCAGCATTTT. Its protein is CASSLGTGHQPQHF.

This chain links TRBV23-1 with TRBJ2-3, with D possibly matching TRBD1 (5 bases). TRBV23-1 is treated as an ORF (open reading frame) with a function not yet certain. Trimming left V 0 bases short and J 0 bases short, with 10 bases between. The CDR3 has 16 residues. The CDR3 DNA reads TGCGCCAGCAGTCAATCAGGGGTCCCTAGCACAGATACGCAGTATTTT. Translated, it gives CASSQSGVPSTDTQYF.

V is TRBV19 and J is TRBJ1-1; 8 nucleotides match TRBD1. J gave up 5 bases and V 2 bases, and 4 bases lay outside the gene matches. The germline V gene encodes CDR1 LNHDA and CDR2 SQIVND (reference sequence). This CDR3 comprises 14 residues. CDR3 protein: CASSITGGRTEAFF. The DNA for the CDR3 is TGTGCCAGTAGTATAACAGGGGGGAGAACTGAAGCTTTCTTT.

The chain couples TRBV5-4 to TRBJ2-1; 8 bases match TRBD1. The germline V gene has CDR1 SGHNT and CDR2 YYREEE (reference sequence). V lost 4 bases and J lost 4; bases outside the gene matches: 13. The CDR3 contains 17 residues. CDR3 coding DNA: TGTGCCAGCAGCATCCACCCGACAGGGGATCCTTACAATGAGCAGTTCTTC. This sequence encodes CASSIHPTGDPYNEQFF.

The rearrangement joins TRBV27 to TRBJ2-5; either TRBD1 or TRBD2 may supply D (5 bases each). The germline CDR1 and CDR2 sequences are MNHEY and SMNVEV (reference sequence). This CDR3 has 15 amino acids. V gave up 3 bases and J gave up 5 bases, with 16 bases separating them. This CDR3 reads CASSLLGDPMETQYF. The CDR3, as DNA: TGTGCCAGCAGTTTGCTCGGGGACCCCATGGAGACCCAGTACTTC.

The CDR3 region has the DNA TGTGCCAGCAGTTATAGGGACTCACCCCTCCACTTT. Its protein product is CASSYRDSPLHF. This chain joins TRBV6-5 and TRBJ1-6; possibly TRBD1 for D (5 bases). Trimming pared 3 bases from V and 10 bases from J, leaving 7 bases between. The CDR3 loop spans 12 amino acids. Germline values: CDR1 MNHEY, CDR2 SVGAGI.

This chain links TRBV27 with TRBJ2-5; possible D gene TRBD2, 5 bases. This CDR3 region has 14 residues. V lost 3 bases, J lost 1 base, and 9 bases lay in between. Germline lookup yields CDR1 MNHEY and CDR2 SMNVEV (reference sequence). CDR3 in DNA: TGTGCCAGCAGTTTGATTGGAGGCCAAGAGACCCAGTACTTC. Translation gives CASSLIGGQETQYF.

This rearrangement joins TRBV24-1 to TRBJ2-2, with a weak D call TRBD1 (6 bases). Trimming took 2 bases from V and 3 from J, leaving 18 bases between them. The CDR3 spans 18 residues. Germline-derived CDR1 and CDR2 are KGHDR and SFDVKD. CDR3 in DNA: TGTGCCACCAGTGATTCGCGACCACGCGACAGGTACACCGGGGAGCTGTTTTTT. Its protein product is CATSDSRPRDRYTGELFF.

The chain has TRBV5-4 and TRBJ2-1; D might be TRBD2 (5 bases). The V and J ends lost 0 bases and 7 bases respectively, with 11 bases between them. The CDR3 extends over 14 amino acids. Germline loops: CDR1 SGHNT, CDR2 YYREEE (reference sequence). The CDR3, as DNA: TGTGCCAGCAGCTTGGGTCGGGATCCAAATGAGCAGTTCTTC. Protein: CASSLGRDPNEQFF. The whole variable domain, remainder taken from reference TRBV5-4 and TRBJ2-1, is ETGVTQSPTHLIKTRGQQVTLRCSSQSGHNTVSWYQQALGQGPQFIFQYYREEENGRGNFPPRFSGLQFPNYSSELNVNALELDDSALYLCASSLGRDPNEQFFGPGTRLTVL.

V usage is TRBV7-8 and J usage is TRBJ2-6, with 10 bases matching TRBD1. CDR1 is SGHVS and CDR2 is FQNEAQ in the germline V gene. The CDR3 is 17 amino acids. V gave up 5 bases and J gave up 2 bases; unmatched junction bases: 6. CDR3 in DNA: TGTGCCAGCAGCCCCCGGGACAGGGGTACTGGGGCCAACGTCCTGACTTTC. This gives the protein CASSPRDRGTGANVLTF.

This clone was seen a handful of times. CDR3 sequence reads: CASSYSPSGSANEQFF. The CDR3 region has the DNA TGTGCCAGCAGTTACTCTCCTAGCGGGAGTGCCAATGAGCAGTTCTTC. The chain links TRBV6-5 to TRBJ2-1, with 10 bases lining up with TRBD2. The V segment lost 0 bases and the J segment 6 bases; nucleotides outside the gene matches: 5. Germline V gives CDR1 MNHEY, CDR2 SVGAGI. This CDR3 region has 16 residues.

The chain joins TRBV15 to TRBJ2-2; 8 nucleotides match TRBD2. Germline values: CDR1 LNHNV, CDR2 YYDKDF (reference sequence). CDR3 length: 16 amino acids. V shed 0 bases, J shed 5 bases, and the junction held 5 bases outside the gene matches. The CDR3 protein is CATSRDRAGVTGELFF. The DNA of the CDR3 is TGTGCCACCAGCAGAGACCGAGCGGGAGTTACCGGGGAGCTGTTTTTT.

This clone has a single count. The V call is TRBV28, the J call TRBJ2-4; perhaps D is TRBD1 or TRBD2 (5 bases each). The CDR3 is made up of 15 amino acids. Germline CDR1 reads MDHEN; CDR2 reads SYDVKM. Trimming took 1 base from V and 6 from J, leaving 13 bases between them. In DNA, the CDR3 is TGTGCCAGCAGTTTATTTCGAGGGGACCTAAACATTCAGTACTTC. Translation: CASSLFRGDLNIQYF.

This chain joins TRBV15 and TRBJ1-1; no clear D gene. The CDR3 loop spans 14 amino acids. V was clipped by 0 bases and J by 3 bases, with 8 bases between them. Germline V lookup: CDR1 LNHNV, CDR2 YYDKDF (reference sequence). DNA for the CDR3: TGTGCCACCAGCAGAGATGGCGGGTACACTGAAGCTTTCTTT. It yields the protein CATSRDGGYTEAFF.

This clone was counted only a few times. The chain employs TRBV12-3 or TRBV12-4 and TRBJ2-7; D is uncertain. The V end was cut by 6 bases, the J end by 2 bases, with 5 bases between. The CDR3 has 11 residues. The CDR3 DNA sequence: TGTGCCAGCAGCTCGGCCTACGAGCAGTACTTC. It is translated as CASSSAYEQYF.

V is TRBV7-3 and J is TRBJ2-2; TRBD2 agrees at 7 bases. The length of the CDR3 is 16 residues. The germline V gene encodes CDR1 SGHTA and CDR2 FQGTGA. Trimming removed 2 bases from V and 6 bases from J; junction bases left unmatched: 9. CDR3 nucleotides: TGTGCCAGCAGCTTAGTAGCGGGCACTCCTCCCGGGGAGCTGTTTTTT. Protein: CASSLVAGTPPGELFF.

This clone occurred a few times. The V gene is TRBV12-3 or TRBV12-4, the J gene TRBJ2-7; the D gene is possibly TRBD2 (5 bases). The CDR3 has 13 amino acids. V shed 6 bases and J shed 3 bases, with 12 bases lying between them. The CDR3 DNA follows: TGTGCCAGCAGGCTTTCCGGGGACTACGAGCAGTACTTC. It specifies CASRLSGDYEQYF.

This chain connects TRBV24-1 to TRBJ2-3; D is possibly TRBD2 (7 bases). CDR3 length: 15 amino acids. The V gene's germline CDR1 is KGHDR and CDR2 SFDVKD. Trimming stripped 5 bases from V and 2 bases from J, with 13 bases between. This chain's CDR3 is CATSVRGGITDTQYF. In nucleotides, the CDR3 is TGTGCCACCAGTGTCAGGGGAGGGATCACAGATACGCAGTATTTT.

This clone showed up just a few times. The J gene is TRBJ1-1, the V gene TRBV28; D perhaps matches TRBD1 (5 bases). This CDR3 has 18 amino acids. With 3 bases removed from V and 7 bases from J, the gap between germline ends came to 27 bases. In germline, CDR1 is MDHEN, CDR2 SYDVKM. As DNA, the CDR3 is TGTGCCAGCAGTTTGGTGCCCGGGGCCGGAGGGCGAACAAATGAAGCTTTCTTT. It is translated as CASSLVPGAGGRTNEAFF.

This clone has only a few counts. This rearrangement joins TRBV6-4 to TRBJ2-3; TRBD1 or TRBD2 may be the D gene (5 bases each). CDR1 and CDR2 (germline): MRHNA, SNTAGT. The CDR3 is 15 amino acids. V lost 6 bases and J 0 bases, leaving 13 bases between the germline ends. CDR3 coding DNA: TGTGCCAGCAGCCCCGGGGCGGTTAGCACAGATACGCAGTATTTT. Its translation: CASSPGAVSTDTQYF.

As DNA, the CDR3 is TGTGCCAGCAGTTTGAGTCTCAATGAGCAGTTCTTC. This sequence encodes CASSLSLNEQFF. This sequence joins TRBV12-3 or TRBV12-4 and TRBJ2-1; D is uncertain. With 3 bases removed from V and 6 bases from J, the gap between germline ends came to 6 bases. The CDR3 spans 12 residues.

In this sample, this clone turned up once. The chain has TRBV7-2 and TRBJ1-6; D gene unclear. This CDR3 contains 13 residues. With 1 base removed from V and 9 bases from J, the gap between germline ends came to 7 bases. CDR1 SGHTA and CDR2 FQGNSA come from the germline V gene. In nucleotides, the CDR3 is TGTGCCAGCAGCTTAGTTCTGGCTTCACCCCTCCACTTT. This encodes CASSLVLASPLHF.

The rearrangement links TRBV12-3 or TRBV12-4 to TRBJ2-7; tentatively, D is TRBD2 (6 bases). The CDR3 sequence is 12 residues long. V was trimmed by 6 bases and J by 4 bases, leaving 10 bases between them. The CDR3 bases are TGTGCCAGCAGCCCGGGACTTTACGAGCAGTACTTC. It encodes CASSPGLYEQYF.

The chain is built from TRBV7-6 and TRBJ1-2, with unresolved D. Trimming cost V 0 bases and J 4 bases, with 12 bases left between them. The CDR3 is made up of 15 amino acids. CDR1 and CDR2 (germline): SGHVS, FNYEAQ. DNA of the CDR3: TGTGCCAGCAGCTTAGCCTTGCAGTACTTCTATGGCTACACCTTC. Translation gives CASSLALQYFYGYTF. Drawing the rest from reference TRBV7-6 and TRBJ1-2, the complete variable domain is GAGVSQSPRYKVTKRGQDVALRCDPISGHVSLYWYRQALGQGPEFLTYFNYEAQQDKSGLPNDRFSAERPEGSISTLTIQRTEQRDSAMYRCASSLALQYFYGYTFGSGTRLTVV.

The table lists this clone with a count of one. J is TRBJ2-7 and V is TRBV28, with TRBD2 matching 11 bases. The J segment lost 0 bases and the V segment lost 3 bases, leaving 10 bases of the junction unmatched. Germline CDR1 is MDHEN and CDR2 is SYDVKM. The CDR3 runs 18 residues. Written as DNA, the CDR3 is TGTGCCAGCAGTTTGGGTAGCGGGAGGGCCGTAAGCTCCTACGAGCAGTACTTC. It is translated as CASSLGSGRAVSSYEQYF.